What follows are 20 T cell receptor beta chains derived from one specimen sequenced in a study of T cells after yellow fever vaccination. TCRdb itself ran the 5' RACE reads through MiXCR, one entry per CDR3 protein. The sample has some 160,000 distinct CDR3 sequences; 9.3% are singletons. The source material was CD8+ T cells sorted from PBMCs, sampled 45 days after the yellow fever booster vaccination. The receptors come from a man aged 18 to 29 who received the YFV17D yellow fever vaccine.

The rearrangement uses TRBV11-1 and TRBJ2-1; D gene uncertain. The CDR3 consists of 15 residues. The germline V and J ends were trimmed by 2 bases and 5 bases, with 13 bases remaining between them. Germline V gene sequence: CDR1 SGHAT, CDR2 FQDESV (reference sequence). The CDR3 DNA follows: TGTGCCAGCAGCTTATTCCCGTGGGTAGACAATGAGCAGTTCTTC. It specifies CASSLFPWVDNEQFF.

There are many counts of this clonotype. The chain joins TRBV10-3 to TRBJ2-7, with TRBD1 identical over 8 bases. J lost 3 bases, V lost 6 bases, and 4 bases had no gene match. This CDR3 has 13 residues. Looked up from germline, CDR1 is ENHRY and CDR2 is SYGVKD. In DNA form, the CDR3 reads TGTGCCATCAGGGACAGGGAGGACTACGAGCAGTACGTC. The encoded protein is CAIRDREDYEQYV.

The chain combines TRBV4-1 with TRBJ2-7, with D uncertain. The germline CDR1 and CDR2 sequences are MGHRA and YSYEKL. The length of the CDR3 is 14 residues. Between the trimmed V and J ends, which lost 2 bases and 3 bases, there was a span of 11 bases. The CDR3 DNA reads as TGCGCCAGCAGCCAATCCGGGCCTTACTACGAGCAGTACTTC. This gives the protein CASSQSGPYYEQYF.

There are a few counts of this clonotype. The CDR3 protein is CASSQGTGPTGELFF. The CDR3 DNA follows: TGCGCCAGCAGCCAAGGGACAGGTCCCACCGGGGAGCTGTTTTTT. V usage is TRBV4-3 and J usage is TRBJ2-2; 7 bases align to TRBD1. Germline CDR1 LGHNA, CDR2 YSLEER. Germline trimming cut 1 base from V and 4 bases from J; bases unmatched to any gene: 3. The CDR3 covers 15 residues.

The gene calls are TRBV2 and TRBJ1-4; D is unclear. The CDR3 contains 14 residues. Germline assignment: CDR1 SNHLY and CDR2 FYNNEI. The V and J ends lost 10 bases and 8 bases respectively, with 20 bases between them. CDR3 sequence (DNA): TGTGCCACCGAGGGAGCAGAGATTGACGAAAAACTGTTTTTT. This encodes CATEGAEIDEKLFF.

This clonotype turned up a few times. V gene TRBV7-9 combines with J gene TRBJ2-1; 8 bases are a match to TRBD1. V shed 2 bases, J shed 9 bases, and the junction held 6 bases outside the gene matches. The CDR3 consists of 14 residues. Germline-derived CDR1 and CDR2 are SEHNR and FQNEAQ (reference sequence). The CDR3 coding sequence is TGTGCCAGCAGCTTATTCGACAGGGGAATTGAGCAGTTCTTC. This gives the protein CASSLFDRGIEQFF.

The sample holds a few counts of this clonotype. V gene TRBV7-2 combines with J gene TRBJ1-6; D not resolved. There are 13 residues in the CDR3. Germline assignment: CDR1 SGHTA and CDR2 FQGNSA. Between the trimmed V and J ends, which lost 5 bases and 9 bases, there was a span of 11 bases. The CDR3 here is CASSPGARSPLHF. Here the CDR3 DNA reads TGTGCCAGCAGCCCCGGAGCGCGTTCACCCCTCCACTTT.

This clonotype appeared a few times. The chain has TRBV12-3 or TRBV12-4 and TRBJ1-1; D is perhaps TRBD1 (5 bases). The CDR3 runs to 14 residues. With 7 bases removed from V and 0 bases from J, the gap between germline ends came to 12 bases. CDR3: CASTPREMNTEAFF. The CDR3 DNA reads TGTGCCAGCACCCCCAGGGAAATGAACACTGAAGCTTTCTTT.

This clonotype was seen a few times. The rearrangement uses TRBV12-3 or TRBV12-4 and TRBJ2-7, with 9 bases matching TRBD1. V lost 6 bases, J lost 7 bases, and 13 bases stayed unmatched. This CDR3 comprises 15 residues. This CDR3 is CASSPSGTGKVEQYF. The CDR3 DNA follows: TGTGCCAGCAGCCCTTCCGGGACAGGGAAGGTAGAGCAGTACTTC.

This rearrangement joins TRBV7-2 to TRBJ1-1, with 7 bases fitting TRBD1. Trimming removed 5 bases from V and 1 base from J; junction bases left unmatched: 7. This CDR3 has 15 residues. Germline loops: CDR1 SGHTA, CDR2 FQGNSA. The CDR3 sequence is CASSVPRGTNTEAFF. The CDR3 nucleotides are TGTGCCAGCAGCGTGCCCAGGGGGACGAACACTGAAGCTTTCTTT.

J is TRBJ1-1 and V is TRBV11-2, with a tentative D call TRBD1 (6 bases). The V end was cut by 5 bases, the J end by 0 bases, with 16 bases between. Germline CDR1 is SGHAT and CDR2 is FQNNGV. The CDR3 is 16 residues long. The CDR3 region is CASSLTGFSMNTEAFF. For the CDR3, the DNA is TGTGCCAGCAGCCTAACAGGGTTCAGCATGAACACTGAAGCTTTCTTT.

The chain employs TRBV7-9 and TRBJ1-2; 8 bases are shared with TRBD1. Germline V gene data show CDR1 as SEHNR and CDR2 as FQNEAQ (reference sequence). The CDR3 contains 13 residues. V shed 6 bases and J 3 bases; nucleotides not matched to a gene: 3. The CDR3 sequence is CASRTGADYGYTF. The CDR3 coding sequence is TGTGCCAGCAGGACAGGGGCGGACTATGGCTACACCTTC.

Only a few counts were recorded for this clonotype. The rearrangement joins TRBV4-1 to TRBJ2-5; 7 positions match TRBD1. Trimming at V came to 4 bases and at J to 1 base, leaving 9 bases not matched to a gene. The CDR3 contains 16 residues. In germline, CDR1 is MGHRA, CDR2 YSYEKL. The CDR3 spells CASSLRQGLAQETQYF. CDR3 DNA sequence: TGCGCCAGCAGCCTACGACAGGGTTTAGCCCAAGAGACCCAGTACTTC.

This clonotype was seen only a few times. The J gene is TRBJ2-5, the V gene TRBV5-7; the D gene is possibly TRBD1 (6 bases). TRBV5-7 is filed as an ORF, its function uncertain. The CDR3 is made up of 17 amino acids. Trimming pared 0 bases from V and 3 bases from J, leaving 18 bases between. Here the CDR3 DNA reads TGTGCCAGCAGCTTGGGACAGGCGCCGCAAATTAAAGAGACCCAGTACTTC. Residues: CASSLGQAPQIKETQYF.

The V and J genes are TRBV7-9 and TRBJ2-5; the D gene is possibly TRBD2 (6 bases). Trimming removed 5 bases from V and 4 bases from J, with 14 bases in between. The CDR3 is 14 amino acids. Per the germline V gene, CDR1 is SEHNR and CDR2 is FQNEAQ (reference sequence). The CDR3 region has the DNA TGTGCCAGCAGCCAACGGAGGGCGGGAGAGACCCAGTACTTC. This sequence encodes CASSQRRAGETQYF.

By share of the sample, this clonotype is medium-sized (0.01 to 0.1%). The CDR3 bases are TGTGCCAGCAGTCCCCCCAGGGCTAGCCCTAACAATGAGCAGTTCTTC. Translation: CASSPPRASPNNEQFF. The chain uses TRBV12-3 or TRBV12-4 and TRBJ2-1, with D possibly being TRBD1 or TRBD2 (5 bases each). This CDR3 comprises 16 residues. Trimming removed 5 bases from V and 5 bases from J, with 19 bases in between.

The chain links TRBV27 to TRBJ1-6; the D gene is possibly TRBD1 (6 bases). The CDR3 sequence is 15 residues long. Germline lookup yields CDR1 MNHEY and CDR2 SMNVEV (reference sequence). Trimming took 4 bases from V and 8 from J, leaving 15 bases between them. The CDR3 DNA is TGTGCCAGCAGTTCAGGGGCTGGCTCTCATTCACCCCTCCACTTT. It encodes CASSSGAGSHSPLHF.

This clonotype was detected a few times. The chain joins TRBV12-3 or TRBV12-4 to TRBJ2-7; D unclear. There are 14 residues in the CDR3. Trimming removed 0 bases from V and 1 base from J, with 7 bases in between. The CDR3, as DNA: TGTGCCAGCAGTTTAGCAGGGCCATCCTACGAGCAGTACTTC. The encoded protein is CASSLAGPSYEQYF.

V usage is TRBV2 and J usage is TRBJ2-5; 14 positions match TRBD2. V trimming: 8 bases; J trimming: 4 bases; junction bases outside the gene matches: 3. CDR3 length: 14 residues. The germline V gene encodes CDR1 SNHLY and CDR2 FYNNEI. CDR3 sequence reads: CASEGTSGGETQYF. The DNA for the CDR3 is TGTGCCAGCGAAGGGACTAGCGGGGGAGAGACCCAGTACTTC.

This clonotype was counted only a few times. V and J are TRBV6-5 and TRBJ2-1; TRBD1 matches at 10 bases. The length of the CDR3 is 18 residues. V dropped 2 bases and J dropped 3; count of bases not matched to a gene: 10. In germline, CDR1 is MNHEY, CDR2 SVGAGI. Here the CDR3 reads CASSYKPGQGPLYNEQFF. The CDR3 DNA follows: TGTGCCAGCAGTTACAAACCGGGACAGGGGCCCCTCTACAATGAGCAGTTCTTC.